These 18 T cell receptor beta chains were all obtained from the same sample, sequenced in a study of blood T cell repertoires in COVID-19. Using immunoSEQ multiplex PCR, the repertoire was profiled, and TCRdb retains in-frame clones only, with some absent. The sample records tens of thousands of clones, over 75% being singletons. Sequences were obtained from peripheral blood. The receptor set was obtained from a human donor with acute or convalescent COVID-19. The donor label of this sample is uncertain.

This CDR3 reads CASSPGTVLLGRAFF. DNA of the CDR3: TGTGCCAGCTCCCCCGGGACAGTCCTCCTAGGGCGAGCTTTCTTT. The rearrangement uses TRBV27 and TRBJ1-1; 7 bases line up with TRBD1. Germline V gene sequence: CDR1 MNHEY, CDR2 SMNVEV (reference sequence). The CDR3 spans 15 residues. Trimming cost V 8 bases and J 10 bases; bases outside gene matches: 19.

The rearrangement uses TRBV2 and TRBJ1-1; D not certain. This CDR3 contains 13 residues. The V gene lost 6 bases and the J gene lost 3 bases, with 11 bases spanning the gap. Germline CDR1 reads SNHLY; CDR2 reads FYNNEI. This chain's CDR3 is CASRRVWDTEAFF. CDR3 coding DNA: TGTGCCAGCAGGAGGGTATGGGACACTGAAGCTTTCTTT.

This clone has just one count. The J gene is TRBJ1-2, the V gene TRBV6-5; 10 bases fit TRBD1. CDR1 and CDR2 from the germline V gene are MNHEY and SVGAGI. The CDR3 is made up of 14 amino acids. The junction had 7 bases not matched to a gene; V was cut back by 5 bases and J by 7 bases. The CDR3 DNA is TGTGCCAGCAGTAGGGGACAGGGGCTGTTTGGCTACACCTTC. Protein: CASSRGQGLFGYTF.

J is TRBJ1-2 and V is TRBV3-1 (or the pseudogene TRBV3-2); 7 bases line up with TRBD1. V shed 1 base, J shed 8 bases, and the junction held 4 bases outside the gene matches. CDR3 length: 13 amino acids. The germline CDR1 and CDR2 sequences are LGHDT and YNNKEL (reference sequence). CDR3 loop: CASSQGGGYGYTF. The CDR3 coding sequence is TGTGCCAGCAGCCAAGGAGGGGGCTACGGCTACACCTTC.

J is TRBJ1-2 and V is TRBV10-3; D possibly corresponds to TRBD1 (6 bases). V was pared by 3 bases and J by 8 bases, with 13 bases between. CDR1 is ENHRY, CDR2 SYGVKD, per germline. The CDR3 is 13 amino acids. The CDR3 loop is CAISDSRDIGYTF. The CDR3 region has the DNA TGTGCCATCAGTGACTCCAGGGACATCGGCTACACCTTC.

V gene TRBV11-3 combines with J gene TRBJ2-5; 13 bases match TRBD2. This CDR3 spans 17 amino acids. Germline V gene lookup returns CDR1 SGHNT and CDR2 YENEEA. V lost 3 bases and J lost 4; bases outside the gene matches: 8. DNA of the CDR3: TGTGCCAGCAGCTTTGCCCAACTAGCGGGGGGGCCAGAGACCCAGTACTTC. Translated, it gives CASSFAQLAGGPETQYF. Variable domain in full (rest from reference TRBV11-3 and TRBJ2-5): EAGVVQSPRYKIIEKKQPVAFWCNPISGHNTLYWYLQNLGQGPELLIRYENEEAVDDSQLPKDRFSAERLKGVDSTLKIQPAELGDSAVYLCASSFAQLAGGPETQYFGPGTRLLVL.

The rearrangement uses TRBV2 and TRBJ1-3; D possibly corresponds to TRBD1 (5 bases). With 6 bases removed from V and 1 base from J, the gap between germline ends came to 16 bases. This CDR3 contains 16 residues. Germline CDR1 and CDR2: SNHLY and FYNNEI. The CDR3 reads CASRRTPQGSGNTIYF. The DNA for the CDR3 is TGTGCCAGCAGGCGCACTCCTCAGGGTTCTGGAAACACCATATATTTT.

This chain connects TRBV24-1 to TRBJ2-2; tentatively, D is TRBD2 (5 bases). V was pared by 5 bases and J by 4 bases, with 10 bases between. There are 14 residues in the CDR3. In germline, CDR1 is KGHDR, CDR2 SFDVKD. CDR3 protein: CATSVGVSTGELFF. The CDR3 DNA sequence: TGTGCCACCAGTGTCGGGGTGAGCACCGGGGAGCTGTTTTTT.

This clone appeared a single time. The chain couples TRBV7-9 to TRBJ2-3; tentatively, D is TRBD1 (7 bases). The CDR3 runs 17 residues. The ends were cut back, 5 bases at V and 4 bases at J, with 22 bases in the middle. The V gene's germline CDR1 is SEHNR and CDR2 FQNEAQ (reference sequence). The DNA for the CDR3 is TGTGCCAGCAGCGCACTTTTTACAGGGGAGGCTGCAGATACGCAGTATTTT. Encoded protein: CASSALFTGEAADTQYF.

The chain employs TRBV5-6 and TRBJ1-5; TRBD1 matches 8 bases. Germline V gene sequence: CDR1 SGHDT, CDR2 YYEEEE. Trimming cost V 1 base and J 7 bases; bases outside gene matches: 4. The CDR3 spans 14 residues. The CDR3 region has the DNA TGTGCCAGCAGCTTGAAGACAGGGGTACAGCCCCAGCATTTT. Translating gives CASSLKTGVQPQHF. Together with reference TRBV5-6 and TRBJ1-5, the CDR3 gives the full variable domain: DAGVTQSPTHLIKTRGQQVTLRCSPKSGHDTVSWYQQALGQGPQFIFQYYEEEERQRGNFPDRFSGHQFPNYSSELNVNALLLGDSALYLCASSLKTGVQPQHFGDGTRLSIL.

V gene TRBV29-1 combines with J gene TRBJ1-4, with 7 bases aligning to TRBD1. The trim removed 6 bases at V and 6 bases at J, leaving 7 bases unmatched. Germline V gene sequence: CDR1 SQVTM, CDR2 ANQGSEA. The CDR3 totals 13 residues. CDR3 in DNA: TGCAGCGTCCAACAGGGGACGCATGAAAAACTGTTTTTT. It translates to CSVQQGTHEKLFF.

This chain joins TRBV12-3 or TRBV12-4 and TRBJ2-5; a weak D match, TRBD1 (7 bases). V was shortened by 3 bases and J by 9 bases, with 14 bases between the two germline ends. The CDR3 has 13 residues. The CDR3 region is CASSLREGGPQYF. As DNA, the CDR3 is TGTGCCAGCAGTTTGCGGGAAGGGGGCCCCCAGTACTTC.

This chain connects TRBV5-4 to TRBJ1-5, with unresolved D. The germline gives CDR1 SGHNT, CDR2 YYREEE (reference sequence). The CDR3 spans 13 residues. V lost 3 bases, J lost 7 bases, and 11 bases lay in between. The CDR3: CASSSEGGQPQHF. CDR3 in DNA: TGTGCCAGCAGCTCGGAGGGCGGCCAGCCCCAGCATTTT.

The chain recombines TRBV6-5 with TRBJ2-7, with a weak D call TRBD1 (6 bases). This CDR3 has 15 amino acids. Germline V CDR1 and CDR2: MNHEY, SVGAGI. V lost 4 bases and J lost 3, with 16 bases in between. The CDR3 spells CASSFRTAKNYEQYF. CDR3 sequence (DNA): TGTGCCAGCAGTTTTCGGACAGCGAAAAACTACGAGCAGTACTTC.

The rearrangement joins TRBV28 to TRBJ2-2; 7 bases align to TRBD1. CDR3 length: 15 amino acids. Unmatched junction bases numbered 9, after V lost 6 bases and J lost 5 bases. Germline CDR1 reads MDHEN; CDR2 reads SYDVKM. The CDR3 bases are TGTGCCAGCAGCGCCGGGACAGTGACGACCGGGGAGCTGTTTTTT. It encodes CASSAGTVTTGELFF.

V gene TRBV5-1 combines with J gene TRBJ1-4; no clear D. V was cut by 2 bases and J by 11 bases, with 7 bases left in between. The CDR3 has 11 residues. Germline CDR1 and CDR2: SGHRS and YFSETQ. DNA of the CDR3: TGCGCCAGCAGCTTCGGTGAGAAACTGTTTTTT. This gives the protein CASSFGEKLFF. The full variable domain, in which reference TRBV5-1 and TRBJ1-4 provide the parts outside the CDR3, is KAGVTQTPRYLIKTRGQQVTLSCSPISGHRSVSWYQQTPGQGLQFLFEYFSETQRNKGNFPGRFSGRQFSNSRSEMNVSTLELGDSALYLCASSFGEKLFFGSGTQLSVL.

The chain couples TRBV2 to TRBJ1-4; tentatively, D is TRBD1 (5 bases). V gave up 3 bases and J gave up 0 bases, with 8 bases separating them. This CDR3 has 15 residues. The germline gives CDR1 SNHLY, CDR2 FYNNEI. CDR3 nucleotide sequence: TGTGCCAGCAGTGACAGGGCTGCAACTAATGAAAAACTGTTTTTT. Translation: CASSDRAATNEKLFF.

J is TRBJ2-1 and V is TRBV5-1, with a weak D call TRBD2 (6 bases). Trimming left V 4 bases short and J 0 bases short, with 8 bases between. Germline V gene sequence: CDR1 SGHRS, CDR2 YFSETQ. The CDR3 covers 14 residues. CDR3 nucleotides: TGCGCCAGCAGCGGGGGGATCTCCTACAATGAGCAGTTCTTC. Translating it yields CASSGGISYNEQFF.